Listed below are T cell receptor beta chains from one sample, sequenced in a study of T cell responses to AZD1222 COVID-19 vaccine. Clones were sequenced by immunoSEQ multiplex PCR, and TCRdb holds only the in-frame ones, with some missing. Among about 150,000 clones listed, roughly 90% were seen once. The material was peripheral blood, obtained 28 days after the second AZD1222 dose. Every receptor here comes from an adult who received the AZD1222 COVID-19 vaccine. Each CDR3 is given with its conserved first and last residue. D genes are given only for firm matches. The size of a clone is reported for some rows only, either as once, few or many, or as a class for expanded clones.

J: TRBJ1-5
D: TRBD1
size: once
V: TRBV28
CDR3: CASSPRQGGNQPQHF
DNA: TGTGCCAGCAGTCCGCGACAGGGGGGCAATCAGCCCCAGCATTTT

J: TRBJ1-1
D: TRBD1
size: -
V: TRBV18
CDR3: CASSPLPGQGNPEAFF
DNA: TGTGCCAGCTCACCTCTTCCGGGACAGGGGAACCCTGAAGCTTTCTTT

J: TRBJ2-1
D: TRBD1
size: -
V: TRBV7-9
CDR3: CASSLAQGVWFF
DNA: TGTGCCAGCAGCTTAGCACAGGGGGTCTGGTTCTTC

J: TRBJ2-1
D: TRBD2
size: -
V: TRBV6-5
CDR3: CASSPGTSGSGGFF
DNA: TGTGCCAGCAGTCCCGGGACTAGCGGGAGCGGCGGGTTCTTC

J: TRBJ1-2
D: TRBD1
size: -
V: TRBV28
CDR3: CASSSRTGRYGYTF
DNA: TGTGCCAGCAGTTCCCGGACAGGGAGGTATGGCTACACCTTC

J: TRBJ1-5
D: -
size: -
V: TRBV7-5
CDR3: CVRSDPHRQGARGNQPQHF
DNA: TGTGTCAGAAGCGACCCTCATAGACAGGGGGCGCGAGGCAATCAGCCCCAGCATTTT

J: TRBJ2-7
D: TRBD2
size: -
V: TRBV11-2
CDR3: CASGGLAGVYEQYF
DNA: TGTGCCAGCGGCGGACTAGCGGGAGTTTACGAGCAGTACTTC

J: TRBJ1-2
D: -
size: -
V: TRBV7-9
CDR3: CASSLELDGSGYTF
DNA: TGTGCCAGCAGCTTGGAGCTCGATGGGAGTGGCTACACCTTC

J: TRBJ1-1
D: -
size: -
V: TRBV11-2
CDR3: CASRIDTEAFF
DNA: TGTGCCAGCAGAATCGACACTGAAGCTTTCTTT

J: TRBJ1-1
D: -
size: -
V: TRBV14
CDR3: CASSQVGNRANTEAFF
DNA: TGTGCCAGCAGCCAAGTAGGGAACCGGGCCAACACTGAAGCTTTCTTT

J: TRBJ1-1
D: -
size: once
V: TRBV3-1/TRBV3-2
CDR3: CASSPDIVLPMNTEAFF
DNA: TGTGCCAGCAGCCCGGACATAGTCCTACCCATGAACACTGAAGCTTTCTTT

J: TRBJ2-7
D: TRBD2
size: -
V: TRBV5-1
CDR3: CASSLASGIPYEQYF
DNA: TGCGCCAGCAGCTTGGCTAGCGGGATACCCTACGAGCAGTACTTC